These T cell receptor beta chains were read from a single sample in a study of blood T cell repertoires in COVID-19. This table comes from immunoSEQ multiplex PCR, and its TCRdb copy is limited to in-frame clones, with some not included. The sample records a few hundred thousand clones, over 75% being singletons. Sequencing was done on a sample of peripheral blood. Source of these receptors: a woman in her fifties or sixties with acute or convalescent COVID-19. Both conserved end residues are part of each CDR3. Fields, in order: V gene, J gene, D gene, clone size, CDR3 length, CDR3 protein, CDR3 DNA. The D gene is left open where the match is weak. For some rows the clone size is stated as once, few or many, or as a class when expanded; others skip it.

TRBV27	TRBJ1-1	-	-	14	CASSLSPGVTEAFF	TGTGCCAGCAGTTTAAGCCCCGGAGTGACTGAAGCTTTCTTT
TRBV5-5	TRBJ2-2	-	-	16	CASSLGIGENTGELFF	TGTGCCAGCAGCTTGGGGATCGGGGAGAACACCGGGGAGCTGTTTTTT
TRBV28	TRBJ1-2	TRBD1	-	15	CASSSSGQDNYGYTF	TGTGCCAGCAGTTCCTCGGGACAGGATAACTATGGCTACACCTTC
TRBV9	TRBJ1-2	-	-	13	CASSPDRYYGYTF	TGTGCCAGCAGCCCTGACAGGTACTATGGCTACACCTTC
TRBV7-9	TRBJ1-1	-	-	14	CASSSRTVNTEAFF	TGTGCCAGCAGCTCCCGGACAGTGAACACTGAAGCTTTCTTT
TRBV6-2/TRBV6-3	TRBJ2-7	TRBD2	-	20	CASSTDNLGLAGGSSYEQYF	TGTGCCAGCAGTACCGATAACTTGGGACTAGCGGGAGGGAGCTCCTACGAGCAGTACTTC
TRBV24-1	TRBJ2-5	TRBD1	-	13	CATNQGAQETQYF	TGTGCCACCAACCAGGGGGCACAAGAGACCCAGTACTTC
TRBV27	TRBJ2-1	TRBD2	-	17	CASSQLAGSGLDNEQFF	TGTGCCAGCAGTCAACTAGCGGGATCAGGACTCGACAATGAGCAGTTCTTC
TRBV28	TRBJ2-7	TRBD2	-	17	CASSGGLAGVQYVEQYF	TGTGCCAGCAGTGGGGGACTAGCGGGAGTGCAATACGTTGAGCAGTACTTC
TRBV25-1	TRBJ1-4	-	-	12	CASSDHNEKLFF	TGTGCCAGCAGTGACCATAATGAAAAACTGTTTTTT
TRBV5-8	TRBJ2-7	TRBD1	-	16	CASSVRGGQGSYEQYF	TGTGCCAGCAGTGTGAGGGGGGGACAGGGTTCCTACGAGCAGTACTTC
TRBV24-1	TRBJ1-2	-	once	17	CATSARSVSRGRYGYTF	TGTGCCACCAGTGCCCGATCGGTGAGCCGAGGGCGATATGGCTACACCTTC
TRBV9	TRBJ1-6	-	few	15	CASSVDARGNSPLHF	TGTGCCAGCAGCGTAGATGCCAGGGGTAACTCACCCCTCCACTTT
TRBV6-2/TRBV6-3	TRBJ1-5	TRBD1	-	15	CASSIRDSGNQPQHF	TGTGCCAGCAGTATCCGGGACAGCGGAAATCAGCCCCAGCATTTT
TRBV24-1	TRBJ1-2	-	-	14	CATSDITAGNGYTF	TGTGCCACCAGTGATATAACGGCAGGGAATGGCTACACCTTC
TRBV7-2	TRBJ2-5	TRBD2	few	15	CASSPLAGGWETQYF	TGTGCCAGCAGCCCTCTAGCGGGAGGGTGGGAGACCCAGTACTTC